The rows below give T cell receptor beta chains drawn from one sample of a study of T-cell reconstitution after alpha-beta-depleted transplantation in children. TCRdb ran MiXCR on the PCR reads and lists one entry per CDR3 protein. The data hold 750,000 to 950,000 distinct CDR3 sequences, with around 17% observed a single time. The material sequenced was PBMCs, mostly from graft donor cells, taken 360 days after TCRalphabeta/CD19-depleted stem cell transplant. These receptors all come from a male patient aged 10-17 years who had a stem cell transplant for acute lymphoblastic leukemia, so the T cells may come from the graft donor. Each CDR3 is given with its conserved first and last residue. The D gene is left open where the match is weak. Clone size appears in some rows only: once, few, many, or a class for an expanded clone.

v_call	clone_size	d_call	j_call	cdr3_nt	cdr3_aa
TRBV5-1	few	TRBD1	TRBJ2-7	TGCGCCAGCAGCTTAGTGGGGACAGTTTCCAACGAGCAGTACTTC	CASSLVGTVSNEQYF
TRBV18	few	TRBD1	TRBJ1-2	TGTGCCAGCTCACCCAGGGGGCTCGGCTACACCTTC	CASSPRGLGYTF
TRBV29-1	many	TRBD1	TRBJ2-1	TGCAGCGTTGGACAGGGGGTATTCCTCTCCTACAATGAGCAGTTCTTC	CSVGQGVFLSYNEQFF
TRBV27	few	.	TRBJ2-1	TGTGCCAGCAGTTTGGTCCCAAGGGCTCCTCAGTTCTTC	CASSLVPRAPQFF
TRBV14	.	TRBD1	TRBJ2-5	TGTGCCAGCAGCCCGCTAGCCGGACAGGCCTACAGATCAGAGACCCAGTACTTC	CASSPLAGQAYRSETQYF
TRBV29-1	many	TRBD1	TRBJ1-2	TGCACCGGCCGACAGGGGCCTCCTAACTATGGCTACACCTTC	CTGRQGPPNYGYTF
TRBV9	few	.	TRBJ2-2	TGTGCCGCCCCACCCGGCCGTATCCTGCCGAACACCGGGGAGCTGTTTTTT	CAAPPGRILPNTGELFF
TRBV7-8	.	.	TRBJ1-2	TGTGCCAGCAGCTTAGCGGAAAAGGATGGCTACACCTTC	CASSLAEKDGYTF
TRBV20-1	few	TRBD1	TRBJ1-1	TGCAGTGCTAGAGCTTTAGGTTTGAGGGGGCCCGCTGAAGCTTTCTTT	CSARALGLRGPAEAFF
TRBV5-1	many	.	TRBJ2-5	TGCGCCGTTACATTTGGGGAGACCCAGTACTTC	CAVTFGETQYF
TRBV24-1	few	.	TRBJ2-2	TGTGCCACCAGTGCCCCCGTCACCGGGGAGCTGTTTTTT	CATSAPVTGELFF
TRBV5-1	once	.	TRBJ2-5	TGCGCCAGCAGCTTGCCTACAGGATACCAAGAGACCCAGTACTTC	CASSLPTGYQETQYF
TRBV9	many	.	TRBJ2-3	TGTGCCAGCAGCGTAGCTCCCAGGTGGAGGACAGATACGCAGTATTTT	CASSVAPRWRTDTQYF
TRBV9	few	TRBD1	TRBJ2-2	TGTGCCAGCAGCGTCCGACAGGGAGACACCGGGGAGCTGTTTTTT	CASSVRQGDTGELFF
TRBV5-1	.	TRBD1	TRBJ1-1	TGCGCCAGCAGCCTCCGGACAGGAGTTGGGACTGAAGCTTTCTTT	CASSLRTGVGTEAFF
TRBV7-7	few	.	TRBJ2-1	TGTGCCAGCAGCACGGGACTAGGGGGCCAAAATGAGCAGTTCTTC	CASSTGLGGQNEQFF
TRBV5-1	.	.	TRBJ2-1	TGCGCCAGCAGCTTGGAACAAGTGGGAGTCTCCTACAATGAGCAGTTCTTC	CASSLEQVGVSYNEQFF
TRBV9	few	.	TRBJ2-2	TGTGCCAGCAGCGTAGCGGGAATTACCGGGGAGCTGTTTTTT	CASSVAGITGELFF
TRBV5-1	.	TRBD2	TRBJ2-3	TGCGCCAGCAGCGTTTGGACTAGCGGGAGTGCAGATACGCAGTATTTT	CASSVWTSGSADTQYF
TRBV7-6	.	.	TRBJ2-2	TGTGCCAGCAGCTTAGGATGGCCCCCGAACACCGGGGAGCTGTTTTTT	CASSLGWPPNTGELFF
TRBV3-1	.	.	TRBJ1-1	TGTGCCAGCAGCCCCCCTAAGGGAACGAGCACTGAAGCTTTCTTT	CASSPPKGTSTEAFF
TRBV4-1	.	.	TRBJ2-3	TGCGCCAGCAGCCAAGTGTGGGGCTTGGGGACAGATACGCAGTATTTT	CASSQVWGLGTDTQYF
TRBV24-1	.	.	TRBJ2-1	TGTGCCACCAGTGACCCACAGGTCACCAGCTCCTACAATGAGCAGTTCTTC	CATSDPQVTSSYNEQFF
TRBV7-6	few	TRBD1	TRBJ2-1	TGTGCCAGCAGCCAAGACAGGGGTACCCCCAATGAGCAGTTCTTC	CASSQDRGTPNEQFF
TRBV5-1	many	.	TRBJ1-1	TGCGCCAGCAGCTGGGGACAGAACACTGAAGCTTTCTTT	CASSWGQNTEAFF
TRBV6-5	.	.	TRBJ1-4	TGTGCCAGCAGTTACAGCCCTGCAACTAATGAAAAACTGTTTTTT	CASSYSPATNEKLFF
TRBV5-1	many	.	TRBJ1-1	TGCGCCAGCAGCTTGGTGGGGATTGAAGCTTTCTTT	CASSLVGIEAFF
TRBV6-5	.	.	TRBJ1-1	TGTGCCAGCAGTTACTCTTTCTCCGTGCCCGAAGCTTTCTTT	CASSYSFSVPEAFF
TRBV11-2	.	.	TRBJ2-1	TGTGCCAGCAGCTTAGATCACGGTAGTGAGCAGTTCTTC	CASSLDHGSEQFF
TRBV10-2	.	TRBD1	TRBJ1-3	TGCGCCAGCAGTTCAACAGGGGACCCTGGAAACACCATATATTTT	CASSSTGDPGNTIYF
TRBV12-3/TRBV12-4	few	.	TRBJ1-5	TGTGCCAGCAAACCTGGTGGGGCCCGGCCCCAGCATTTT	CASKPGGARPQHF
TRBV18	few	.	TRBJ2-2	TGTGCCAGCTCACCATCCGGCAAGGGGGTGTACACCGGGGAGCTGTTTTTT	CASSPSGKGVYTGELFF
TRBV18	.	.	TRBJ2-4	TGTGCCAGCTCACGTGAAGGGACGGGCGCCAAAAACATTCAGTACTTC	CASSREGTGAKNIQYF
TRBV7-9	few	.	TRBJ2-1	TGTGCCAGCAGCTATAACTTGGACAATGAGCAGTTCTTC	CASSYNLDNEQFF
TRBV29-1	few	TRBD2	TRBJ2-7	TGCAGCGTTGAAGGGGCGGGAGGGCCAGACTACGAGCAGTACTTC	CSVEGAGGPDYEQYF
TRBV20-1	many	.	TRBJ2-1	TGCAGTGCTAGAGGGAGCGGTTATAGCTCCTACAATGAGCAGTTCTTC	CSARGSGYSSYNEQFF
TRBV12-3/TRBV12-4	.	TRBD1	TRBJ1-2	TGTGCCAGCAGCCCCGTTCCCCGGACAGGGGGGCATGGCTACACCTTC	CASSPVPRTGGHGYTF
TRBV29-1	.	TRBD1	TRBJ2-5	TGCAGCGTTCCCGCGACAGGGGGGGAGACCCAGTACTTC	CSVPATGGETQYF
TRBV20-1	.	.	TRBJ1-2	TGCAGTGCTCACTCCAGGGTGGGACTCTGGCGCTATGGCTACACCTTC	CSAHSRVGLWRYGYTF
TRBV5-6	many	.	TRBJ2-3	TGTGCCAGCAGCTTGTGGGGTAGCCTTACGCAGTATTTT	CASSLWGSLTQYF
TRBV24-1	.	.	TRBJ2-1	TGTGCCACCAGTGTTTTCGCTGGCGGGAACAATGAGCAGTTCTTC	CATSVFAGGNNEQFF
TRBV10-2	.	TRBD1	TRBJ2-7	TGCGCCAGCAGTGTTCCCGGGACAGGGGGCAGGATTTCTTACGAGCAGTACTTC	CASSVPGTGGRISYEQYF
TRBV3-1	many	TRBD2	TRBJ2-1	TGTGCCAGCAGCTACGGGACTAACTCCTACAATGAGCAGTTCTTC	CASSYGTNSYNEQFF
TRBV15	few	.	TRBJ1-3	TGTGCCACCAGCCATGCTCACTCTGGAAACACCATATATTTT	CATSHAHSGNTIYF
TRBV29-1	.	TRBD1	TRBJ1-2	TGCAGCGTGTCCCTTGGGGGGACAGGATGGTACGAGCTTGATGGCTACACCTTC	CSVSLGGTGWYELDGYTF
TRBV29-1	.	.	TRBJ1-4	TGCAGCGTGACCGGGACGGTTAATGAAAAACTGTTTTTT	CSVTGTVNEKLFF
TRBV5-1	many	.	TRBJ1-3	TGCGCCAGCAGCAGGGGCTCTGGAAACACCATATATTTT	CASSRGSGNTIYF
TRBV3-1	.	.	TRBJ2-3	TGTGCCAGCAGCGGAACCAACGGGACTGCCATTACGCATCGTACGCAGTATTTT	CASSGTNGTAITHRTQYF
TRBV2	.	.	TRBJ1-1	TGTGCCAGCAGCGTGGGTTTCGCTGAAGCTTTCTTT	CASSVGFAEAFF
TRBV27	.	.	TRBJ2-3	TGTGCCAGCAGTTCCTCTTGGGCCGGCACAGATACGCAGTATTTT	CASSSSWAGTDTQYF
TRBV12-3/TRBV12-4	.	TRBD2	TRBJ2-1	TGTGCCAGCAGGGAAGAGATTAGCGGGTCGCGCTCCTACAATGAGCAGTTCTTC	CASREEISGSRSYNEQFF
TRBV14	many	TRBD1	TRBJ2-1	TGTGCCAGCAGCCGAGGGACAGGGAGAGTTTCCTACAATGAGCAGTTCTTC	CASSRGTGRVSYNEQFF
TRBV7-6	.	TRBD1	TRBJ2-7	TGTGCCAGCAGCTTTGAGCAGGGGGTTTTCTACGAGCAGTACTTC	CASSFEQGVFYEQYF
TRBV10-2	.	.	TRBJ2-1	TGCGCCAGCAGTGAGCCCCCTCGTGAGCAGTTCTTC	CASSEPPREQFF